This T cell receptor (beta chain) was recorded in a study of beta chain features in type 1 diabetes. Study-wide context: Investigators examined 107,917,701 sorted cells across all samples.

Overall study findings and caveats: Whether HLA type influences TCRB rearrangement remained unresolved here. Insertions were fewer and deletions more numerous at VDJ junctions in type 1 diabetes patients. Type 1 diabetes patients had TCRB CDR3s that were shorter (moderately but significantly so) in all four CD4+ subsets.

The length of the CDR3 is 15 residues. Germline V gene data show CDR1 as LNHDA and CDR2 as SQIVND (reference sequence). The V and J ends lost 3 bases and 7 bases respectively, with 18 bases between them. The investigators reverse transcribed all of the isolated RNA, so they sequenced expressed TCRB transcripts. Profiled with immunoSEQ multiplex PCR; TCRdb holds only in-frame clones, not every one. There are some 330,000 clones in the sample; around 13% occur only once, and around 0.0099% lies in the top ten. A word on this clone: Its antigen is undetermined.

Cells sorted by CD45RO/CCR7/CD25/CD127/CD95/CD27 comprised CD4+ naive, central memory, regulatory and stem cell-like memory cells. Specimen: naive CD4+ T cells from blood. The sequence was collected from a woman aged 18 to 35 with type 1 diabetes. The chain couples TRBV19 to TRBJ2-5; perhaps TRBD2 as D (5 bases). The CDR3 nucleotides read TGTGCCAGTAGTATCAGTAGCGTCTGGCGCGCGACCCAGTACTTC. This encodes CASSISSVWRATQYF.